What follows are 15 T cell receptor beta chains derived from one specimen sequenced in a study of Ad26.COV2.S vaccination and SARS-CoV-2 variants. The method was immunoSEQ multiplex PCR; TCRdb's version includes in-frame clones alone and lacks a portion of them. The sample holds about half a million clones, about 88% seen once. Treatment indicated: roughly 20 received Ad26.COV2.S at low or high dose, single or two shots; several received placebo; per-sample allocation not given. Sampling occurred on day 63 after the first vaccine or placebo injection. The sequencing used peripheral blood, collected in a trial of Ad26.COV2.S vaccine versus placebo. The receptors originated from a person between 18 and 65 years old who received the Ad26.COV2.S COVID-19 vaccine or a placebo.

This clone was seen a single time. The genes are TRBV11-2 and TRBJ2-7; D gene unclear. V gave up 1 base and J gave up 0 bases, with 10 bases separating them. The CDR3 totals 15 residues. Germline CDR1 SGHAT, CDR2 FQNNGV. The CDR3 bases are TGTGCCAGCAGCTTAGGAAGGGTTGACTCCTACGAGCAGTACTTC. Translating gives CASSLGRVDSYEQYF.

The CDR3 protein is CASSLSRSNSPLHF. Here the CDR3 DNA reads TGTGCCAGCAGCTTAAGCAGAAGCAATTCACCCCTCCACTTT. The gene calls are TRBV7-3 and TRBJ1-6; D gene unclear. The V end was cut by 1 base, the J end by 7 bases, with 8 bases between. CDR1 is SGHTA, CDR2 FQGTGA, per germline. The CDR3 spans 14 residues.

Here the CDR3 DNA reads TGTGCCAGCAGGGACAGGGGGCGAAATCAGCCCCAGCATTTT. It specifies CASRDRGRNQPQHF. V usage is TRBV6-5 and J usage is TRBJ1-5; TRBD1 agrees at 11 bases. J gave up 4 bases and V 6 bases, and 2 bases lay outside the gene matches. This CDR3 comprises 14 residues. Germline-derived CDR1 and CDR2 are MNHEY and SVGAGI.

The rearrangement links TRBV4-1 to TRBJ2-7; 9 nucleotides align to TRBD1. V dropped 4 bases and J dropped 2; count of bases not matched to a gene: 3. CDR1 MGHRA and CDR2 YSYEKL come from the germline V gene. The CDR3 consists of 14 residues. CDR3 DNA sequence: TGCGCCAGCAGCCCAGGACAGGGGACCTACGAGCAGTACTTC. Translated: CASSPGQGTYEQYF.

The J gene is TRBJ1-5, the V gene TRBV5-1; D is ambiguous. Germline CDR1 is SGHRS and CDR2 is YFSETQ. The CDR3 is made up of 13 amino acids. Trimming left V 0 bases short and J 3 bases short, with 4 bases between. The CDR3 spells CASSLGFNQPQHF. CDR3 DNA: TGCGCCAGCAGCTTGGGGTTCAATCAGCCCCAGCATTTT.

The DNA of the CDR3 is TGTGCCAGCAGTTACGGCGGACAGGGGAGAGATACGCAGTATTTT. It specifies CASSYGGQGRDTQYF. The gene calls are TRBV6-6 and TRBJ2-3, with 9 bases aligning to TRBD1. Germline V CDR1 and CDR2: MNHNY, SVGAGI (reference sequence). Losses at the gene ends were 2 bases for V and 5 bases for J; bases not matched to a gene: 5. This CDR3 has 15 amino acids.

This chain joins TRBV7-2 and TRBJ1-2, with 9 bases aligning to TRBD1. The germline V gene has CDR1 SGHTA and CDR2 FQGNSA. V was clipped by 1 base and J by 8 bases; unmatched bases: 8. The CDR3 consists of 15 residues. The chain's CDR3 is CASSLGGTGSYGYTF. As DNA, the CDR3 is TGTGCCAGCAGCTTAGGTGGGACAGGGTCCTACGGCTACACCTTC.

The chain carries TRBV7-8 and TRBJ1-1; TRBD1 matches at 8 bases. J lost 4 bases, V lost 3 bases, and 4 bases had no gene match. Germline CDR1 and CDR2: SGHVS and FQNEAQ. CDR3 length: 14 residues. The CDR3 here is CASSFTGGGTEAFF. In DNA form, the CDR3 reads TGTGCCAGCAGCTTTACAGGGGGTGGCACTGAAGCTTTCTTT.

This sequence joins TRBV27 and TRBJ1-5; D may be TRBD1 (6 bases). The CDR3 is made up of 17 amino acids. Trimming pared 0 bases from V and 5 bases from J, leaving 17 bases between. Germline V CDR1 and CDR2: MNHEY, SMNVEV (reference sequence). CDR3 region: CASSLSPQGLGDQPQHF. CDR3 bases: TGTGCCAGCAGTTTATCGCCACAGGGTTTGGGCGATCAGCCCCAGCATTTT.

The gene calls are TRBV6-5 and TRBJ2-1; TRBD2 might be the D (6 bases). Trimming pared 6 bases from V and 4 bases from J, leaving 16 bases between. The CDR3 loop spans 15 amino acids. Germline assignment: CDR1 MNHEY and CDR2 SVGAGI. CDR3 bases: TGTGCCAGCAGAGACCGGGACTTCACATACAATGAGCAGTTCTTC. Its protein is CASRDRDFTYNEQFF.

The sample holds a few counts of this clone. V usage is TRBV4-1 and J usage is TRBJ1-4; D gene unclear. The V and J ends lost 1 base and 11 bases respectively, with 5 bases between them. The V gene's germline CDR1 is MGHRA and CDR2 YSYEKL. This CDR3 is 11 amino acids long. The CDR3 coding sequence is TGCGCCAGCAGCCAAGGTCCTAAACTGTTTTTT. It specifies CASSQGPKLFF.

The table lists this clone with a few counts. This rearrangement joins TRBV10-1 to TRBJ2-2; tentatively, D is TRBD1 (6 bases). Trimming removed 3 bases at V and 0 bases at J, with 26 bases between. The germline V gene encodes CDR1 WNHNN and CDR2 SYGVQD (reference sequence). This CDR3 region has 21 residues. The CDR3: CASSDGIPGHWQSSNTGELFF. In nucleotides, the CDR3 is TGCGCCAGCAGTGACGGAATTCCGGGACACTGGCAGAGTTCGAACACCGGGGAGCTGTTTTTT.

The chain uses TRBV19 and TRBJ1-1, with D maybe TRBD1 (5 bases). This CDR3 is built from 14 residues. Germline CDR1 is LNHDA and CDR2 is SQIVND (reference sequence). The V gene lost 7 bases and the J gene lost 3 bases, with 15 bases spanning the gap. The CDR3 sequence is CASTRAGRYTEAFF. The CDR3 DNA reads TGTGCCAGTACTAGGGCGGGACGGTACACTGAAGCTTTCTTT.

The rearrangement joins TRBV6-5 to TRBJ2-7; D is possibly TRBD1 or TRBD2 (5 bases each). CDR1 is MNHEY and CDR2 is SVGAGI in the germline V gene. Trimming removed 5 bases from V and 3 bases from J, with 14 bases in between. The CDR3 spans 14 residues. The CDR3 region has the DNA TGTGCCAGCAGTCCCCTGGGGGTGAGCTACGAGCAGTACTTC. Translation: CASSPLGVSYEQYF.

The V call is TRBV29-1, the J call TRBJ2-5; D gene uncertain. Trimming stripped 5 bases from V and 2 bases from J, with 15 bases between. CDR1 and CDR2 from the germline V gene are SQVTM and ANQGSEA. The CDR3 length is 14 residues. The chain's CDR3 is CSVPFLGPQETQYF. DNA for the CDR3: TGCAGCGTTCCCTTCCTCGGGCCACAAGAGACCCAGTACTTC.